Below, 24 T cell receptor beta chains from the same sample are listed, as sequenced in a study of T-cell reconstitution after alpha-beta-depleted transplantation in children. Unique molecular identifiers were used in preparing the TCRbeta library. TCRdb reprocessed the PCR reads via MiXCR and lists one record per CDR3 protein. The sample lists more than 15,000 distinct CDR3 sequences, 9.5% to 15% seen once, with approximately 70% in the top ten. The sample was PBMCs, mostly from graft donor cells, taken 180 days after TCRalphabeta/CD19-depleted stem cell transplant. The receptors come from a boy younger than two who had a stem cell transplant for Wiskott-Aldrich syndrome, so the T cells may come from the graft donor.

This clonotype was recorded a few times. The CDR3 nucleotides are TGTGCCACCAAGCCCACCCCGACAGGGAACTATGGCTACACCTTC. It codes for CATKPTPTGNYGYTF. The rearrangement uses TRBV6-1 and TRBJ1-2; 7 bases fit TRBD1. Germline CDR1 and CDR2: MNHNS and SASEGT. The V segment lost 10 bases and the J segment 2 bases; nucleotides outside the gene matches: 13. This CDR3 is built from 15 residues.

The table lists this clonotype with many counts. V and J are TRBV28 and TRBJ2-1; D possibly corresponds to TRBD1 (6 bases). The CDR3 length is 14 residues. Germline lookup yields CDR1 MDHEN and CDR2 SYDVKM. V dropped 6 bases and J dropped 4 bases, with 13 bases sitting between them. The DNA for the CDR3 is TGTGCCAGCAGACTATCAGGGGCGTACAATGAGCAGTTCTTC. Amino acids: CASRLSGAYNEQFF. The variable domain in full, completed from reference TRBV28 and TRBJ2-1, reads DVKVTQSSRYLVKRTGEKVFLECVQDMDHENMFWYRQDPGLGLRLIYFSYDVKMKEKGDIPEGYSVSREKKERFSLILESASTNQTSMYLCASRLSGAYNEQFFGPGTRLTVL.

The J gene is TRBJ1-2, the V gene TRBV18, with 9 bases identical to TRBD1. After removal of 2 bases from V and 4 bases from J, the junction contained 2 bases not matched to a gene. The CDR3 length is 14 residues. Germline V gene lookup returns CDR1 KGHSH and CDR2 LQKENI. The DNA for the CDR3 is TGTGCCAGCTCACCAGGGACAGGGCGCTATGGCTACACCTTC. Protein: CASSPGTGRYGYTF.

This chain connects TRBV12-3 or TRBV12-4 to TRBJ2-5; 7 bases are shared with TRBD2. With 6 bases clipped from V and 5 bases from J, the junction kept 9 bases outside the gene matches. This CDR3 comprises 14 residues. DNA for the CDR3: TGTGCCAGCAGCCATCGGGGGGTTTGGGAGACCCAGTACTTC. It is translated as CASSHRGVWETQYF.

There are many counts of this clonotype. V gene TRBV20-1 combines with J gene TRBJ2-1; 14 bases line up with TRBD2. Trimming removed 5 bases from V and 0 bases from J; junction bases left unmatched: 3. The CDR3 is 16 amino acids. CDR1 is DFQATT, CDR2 SNEGSKA, per germline (reference sequence). Here the CDR3 DNA reads TGCAGTGCTGGCGGGACTAGCGGGAGCTCCTACAATGAGCAGTTCTTC. Its protein product is CSAGGTSGSSYNEQFF.

This clonotype came up a few times. The CDR3 DNA is TGCGCCAGCAGCTCCTTCGGGACTCCCAGCGCCCAGCAGTACTTC. This gives the protein CASSSFGTPSAQQYF. The chain joins TRBV5-1 to TRBJ2-7; a weak D match, TRBD2 (6 bases). Per germline, CDR1 SGHRS and CDR2 YFSETQ. The CDR3 has 15 residues. V gave up 3 bases and J gave up 8 bases, with 21 bases separating them.

V is TRBV19 and J is TRBJ1-1; TRBD1 agrees at 7 bases. Trimming at V came to 7 bases and at J to 0 bases, leaving 5 bases not matched to a gene. CDR1 is LNHDA, CDR2 SQIVND, per germline (reference sequence). The CDR3 contains 14 residues. CDR3 region: CASNPRGLNTEAFF. The CDR3 DNA reads as TGTGCCAGTAATCCAAGGGGGCTGAACACTGAAGCTTTCTTT.

This clonotype was seen ten or more times. J is TRBJ2-1 and V is TRBV14; TRBD2 aligns across 7 bases. This CDR3 is built from 14 residues. Germline assignment: CDR1 SGHDN and CDR2 FVKESK. V trimming: 8 bases; J trimming: 0 bases; junction bases outside the gene matches: 4. CDR3: CASSRTSSYNEQFF. CDR3 in DNA: TGTGCCAGCTCCCGGACTAGCTCCTACAATGAGCAGTTCTTC.

J is TRBJ2-1 and V is TRBV13, with TRBD1 matching over 7 bases. CDR3 length: 11 residues. V trimming: 8 bases; J trimming: 8 bases; junction bases outside the gene matches: 3. Germline V CDR1 and CDR2: PRHDT, FYEKMQ (reference sequence). Here the CDR3 DNA reads TGTGCCAGCCTAGGGGGCCATGAGCAGTTCTTC. This encodes CASLGGHEQFF.

A note on this clonotype: A much larger clone differs by one base, so this may be a read error. This chain joins TRBV5-6 and TRBJ2-1, with TRBD2 matching over 8 bases. In germline, CDR1 is SGHDT, CDR2 YYEEEE. Trimming cost V 2 bases and J 12 bases; bases outside gene matches: 13. This CDR3 is built from 15 residues. CDR3 nucleotides: TGTGCCAGCAGCTTTTTGGCCGGGAGGGCCGGGGCGCAGTTCTTC. Translation: CASSFLAGRAGAQFF.

The gene calls are TRBV12-3 or TRBV12-4 and TRBJ2-6; D ambiguous. The CDR3 has 16 amino acids. Trimming removed 5 bases at V and 2 bases at J, with 13 bases between. The CDR3 loop is CASSTSPGPGANVLTF. Here the CDR3 DNA reads TGTGCCAGCAGTACGTCTCCCGGGCCTGGGGCCAACGTCCTGACTTTC.

The chain employs TRBV5-6 and TRBJ2-5; D possibly corresponds to TRBD2 (6 bases). CDR1 is SGHDT, CDR2 YYEEEE, per germline. The CDR3 runs to 13 residues. Deletions cut 3 bases from V and 3 bases from J, with 9 bases between. For the CDR3, the DNA is TGTGCCAGCAGCTCCGGGAGCAAAGAGACCCAGTACTTC. Residues: CASSSGSKETQYF.

This clonotype was seen repeatedly, ten times or more. The chain uses TRBV2 and TRBJ1-2, with D unresolved. The V end was cut by 8 bases, the J end by 8 bases, with 15 bases between. Germline assignment: CDR1 SNHLY and CDR2 FYNNEI. This CDR3 is 12 amino acids long. The CDR3 is CASPTRASGYTF. The CDR3 DNA reads as TGTGCCAGCCCTACCCGCGCGTCCGGCTACACCTTC. The entire variable domain, with the rest obtained from reference TRBV2 and TRBJ1-2, is as follows: EPEVTQTPSHQVTQMGQEVILRCVPISNHLYFYWYRQILGQKVEFLVSFYNNEISEKSEIFDDQFSVERPDGSNFTLKIRSTKLEDSAMYFCASPTRASGYTFGSGTRLTVV.

This clonotype was observed many times. The gene calls are TRBV9 and TRBJ1-4; D perhaps matches TRBD1 (5 bases). This CDR3 contains 18 residues. Trimming cost V 0 bases and J 5 bases, with 20 bases left between them. The germline V gene encodes CDR1 SGDLS and CDR2 YYNGEE. The CDR3 nucleotides are TGTGCCAGCAGCGTAGCACCGGGACGGAGTATCTCAAATGAAAAACTGTTTTTT. It translates to CASSVAPGRSISNEKLFF.

This clonotype was seen ten or more times. V usage is TRBV7-2 and J usage is TRBJ1-4, with D hard to call. The CDR3 is made up of 15 amino acids. Germline CDR1 reads SGHTA; CDR2 reads FQGNSA. V was cut by 1 base and J by 7 bases, with 13 bases left in between. CDR3 nucleotide sequence: TGTGCCAGCAGCTTAGATGGGGTTGTGGTTGAAAAACTGTTTTTT. Its translation is CASSLDGVVVEKLFF.

In this sample, this clonotype turned up a few times. The chain couples TRBV7-9 to TRBJ2-7; D is unclear. Germline CDR1 SEHNR, CDR2 FQNEAQ (reference sequence). The CDR3 totals 14 residues. Trimming took 4 bases from V and 2 from J, leaving 12 bases between them. The CDR3 coding sequence is TGTGCCAGCAGCTCCTCCGGGCTCCCCTACGAGCAGTACTTC. This translates into CASSSSGLPYEQYF.

This clonotype showed up many times. The chain combines TRBV2 with TRBJ1-6, with 7 bases that match TRBD1. Per germline, CDR1 SNHLY and CDR2 FYNNEI. The J segment lost 10 bases and the V segment lost 6 bases, leaving 15 bases of the junction unmatched. There are 16 residues in the CDR3. The CDR3 DNA sequence: TGTGCCAGCAGCCCTGGACAGGCGCGCCCCTCATCACCCCTCCACTTT. This sequence encodes CASSPGQARPSSPLHF.

Here the CDR3 reads CSARDSQGETNEKLFF. As DNA, the CDR3 is TGCAGTGCTAGAGATTCACAGGGGGAAACTAATGAAAAACTGTTTTTT. This chain connects TRBV20-1 to TRBJ1-4; TRBD1 matches at 8 bases. The CDR3 is made up of 16 amino acids. J gave up 1 base and V 0 bases, and 4 bases lay outside the gene matches. Germline V gives CDR1 DFQATT, CDR2 SNEGSKA (reference sequence).

This rearrangement joins TRBV18 to TRBJ1-4; D not resolved. This CDR3 comprises 12 residues. Germline CDR1 KGHSH, CDR2 LQKENI. V shed 6 bases and J shed 4 bases, with 6 bases lying between them. The CDR3 nucleotides read TGTGCCAGCTCCAACCTTAATGAAAAACTGTTTTTT. Protein: CASSNLNEKLFF.

The V and J genes are TRBV20-1 and TRBJ1-1; D is uncertain. Looked up from germline, CDR1 is DFQATT and CDR2 is SNEGSKA (reference sequence). The CDR3 totals 14 residues. V was clipped by 3 bases and J by 0 bases, with 11 bases between them. This CDR3 reads CSARRVTMNTEAFF. As DNA, the CDR3 is TGCAGTGCTAGGAGGGTAACTATGAACACTGAAGCTTTCTTT.

This clonotype was seen more than once but under ten times. The CDR3 DNA sequence: TGCGCCAGCAGCCCTGGGCCGCGAGGGGGCTGGAGCAATCAGCCCCAGCATTTT. Its translation: CASSPGPRGGWSNQPQHF. The chain links TRBV5-1 to TRBJ1-5; TRBD1 aligns across 7 bases. This CDR3 is 18 amino acids long. CDR1 is SGHRS, CDR2 YFSETQ, per germline. V lost 4 bases and J lost 1; bases outside the gene matches: 14.

CDR3 in DNA: TGTGCCAGCAGTTCGGGGAGCTACAATGAGCAGTTCTTC. Amino acid sequence: CASSSGSYNEQFF. V gene TRBV2 combines with J gene TRBJ2-1; TRBD2 is a possible D gene (5 bases). The germline V gene encodes CDR1 SNHLY and CDR2 FYNNEI. The CDR3 extends over 13 amino acids. V dropped 5 bases and J dropped 3 bases, with 8 bases sitting between them.

This clonotype was seen many times. The V gene is TRBV4-2, the J gene TRBJ2-1; D gene unclear. This CDR3 region has 13 residues. Germline V gives CDR1 LGHNA, CDR2 YNFKEQ. Trimming took off 1 base at V and 7 bases at J, with 8 bases between the two ends. CDR3 residues: CASSQGRKNEQFF. CDR3 in DNA: TGTGCCAGCAGCCAAGGGCGGAAGAATGAGCAGTTCTTC.

This sequence joins TRBV19 and TRBJ1-1, with TRBD1 matching over 8 bases. Trimming removed 2 bases from V and 5 bases from J; junction bases left unmatched: 7. Germline assignment: CDR1 LNHDA and CDR2 SQIVND (reference sequence). This CDR3 comprises 15 residues. DNA of the CDR3: TGTGCCAGTAGTATACAGGGGGCAAGCGGAACTGAAGCTTTCTTT. Its protein is CASSIQGASGTEAFF.